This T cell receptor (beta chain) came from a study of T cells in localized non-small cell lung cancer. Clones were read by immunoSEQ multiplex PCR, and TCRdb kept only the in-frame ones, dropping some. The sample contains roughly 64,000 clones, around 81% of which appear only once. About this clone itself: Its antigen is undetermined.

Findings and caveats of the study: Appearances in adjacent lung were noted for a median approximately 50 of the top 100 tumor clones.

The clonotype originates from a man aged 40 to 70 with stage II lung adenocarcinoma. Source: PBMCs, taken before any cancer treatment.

The CDR3 DNA sequence: TGTGCCAGCAGCTCCTACTACGAGCAGTACTTC. It yields the protein CASSSYYEQYF. The chain recombines TRBV5-4 with TRBJ2-7, with unresolved D. V lost 3 bases and J lost 3, with 4 bases in between. The CDR3 length is 11 residues. Germline-derived CDR1 and CDR2 are SGHNT and YYREEE (reference sequence).